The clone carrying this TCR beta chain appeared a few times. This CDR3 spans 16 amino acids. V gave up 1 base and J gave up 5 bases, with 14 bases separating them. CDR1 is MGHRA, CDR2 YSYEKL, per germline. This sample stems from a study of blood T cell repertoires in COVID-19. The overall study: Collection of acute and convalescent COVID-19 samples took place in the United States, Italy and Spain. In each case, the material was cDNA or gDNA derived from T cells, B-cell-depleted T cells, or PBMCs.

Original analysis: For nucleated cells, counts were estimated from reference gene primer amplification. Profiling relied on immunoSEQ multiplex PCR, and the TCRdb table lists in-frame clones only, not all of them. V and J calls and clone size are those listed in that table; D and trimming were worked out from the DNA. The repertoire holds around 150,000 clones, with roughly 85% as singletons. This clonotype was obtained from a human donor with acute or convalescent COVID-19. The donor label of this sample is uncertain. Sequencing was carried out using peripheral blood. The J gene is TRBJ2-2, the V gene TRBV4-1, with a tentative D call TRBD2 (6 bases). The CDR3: CASSQVRLVSTGELFF. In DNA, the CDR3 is TGCGCCAGCAGCCAAGTCCGACTAGTTTCTACCGGGGAGCTGTTTTTT.